The rows below give T cell receptor beta chains drawn from one sample of a study of response to subunit inactivated influenza vaccine. TCRdb ran MiXCR on the RT-PCR reads and lists one entry per CDR3 protein. The table records 650,000 to 800,000 distinct CDR3 sequences, approximately 17% of them present only once. This material consisted of PBMCs from blood, taken around 5 days after vaccination. The receptors originated from a man aged 45 to 65 who received an inactivated influenza vaccine. Both conserved end residues are part of each CDR3. The order of the fields is J gene, V gene, clone size, D gene, CDR3 protein, CDR3 DNA. A D gene is named only where the DNA matches it firmly. Clone size is shown for a subset of rows, as once, few, many or a class of expanded clone.

TRBJ2-5 | TRBV12-3/TRBV12-4 | - | - | CASSRGRGTYQETQYF | TGTGCCAGCAGTCGGGGCCGAGGGACGTACCAAGAGACCCAGTACTTC
TRBJ2-5 | TRBV20-1 | few | TRBD2 | CSASGLAGAQETQYF | TGCAGTGCTTCCGGACTAGCGGGGGCCCAAGAGACCCAGTACTTC
TRBJ1-5 | TRBV7-2 | few | - | CASSLDGGDNQPQHF | TGTGCCAGCAGCTTAGATGGCGGGGACAATCAGCCCCAGCATTTT
TRBJ1-4 | TRBV6-1 | few | TRBD1 | CASRRDRRNEKLFF | TGTGCCAGCAGGAGGGACAGAAGAAATGAAAAACTGTTTTTT
TRBJ2-2 | TRBV6-2/TRBV6-3 | few | TRBD2 | CASSYPPGLAGGPGTGELFF | TGTGCCAGCAGTTACCCGCCCGGACTAGCGGGAGGGCCGGGCACCGGGGAGCTGTTTTTT
TRBJ2-7 | TRBV13 | - | TRBD2 | CASSLGAGGLSYEQYF | TGTGCCAGCAGCTTAGGGGCGGGAGGCCTCTCCTACGAGCAGTACTTC
TRBJ2-6 | TRBV9 | - | - | CASSVDRVANVLTF | TGTGCCAGCAGCGTAGACAGGGTCGCCAACGTCCTGACTTTC
TRBJ2-3 | TRBV12-3/TRBV12-4 | - | - | CASSLMVTDTQYF | TGTGCCAGCAGTTTAATGGTCACAGATACGCAGTATTTT
TRBJ1-5 | TRBV27 | - | TRBD1 | CASSFAGTGAQPQHF | TGTGCCAGCAGTTTTGCCGGGACAGGGGCTCAGCCCCAGCATTTT
TRBJ2-1 | TRBV11-2 | few | TRBD2 | CASSPLGGGAASYNEQFF | TGTGCCAGCAGTCCTTTGGGCGGGGGGGCCGCCTCCTACAATGAGCAGTTCTTC
TRBJ1-2 | TRBV6-2/TRBV6-3 | many | - | CASSYSPARTAYGYTF | TGTGCCAGCAGTTACTCGCCAGCCCGGACGGCCTATGGCTACACCTTC
TRBJ1-2 | TRBV7-2 | few | - | CASSNRAYGYTF | TGTGCCAGCAGCAATCGAGCCTATGGCTACACCTTC
TRBJ2-5 | TRBV5-1 | - | TRBD2 | CASSPPTSGPVGETQYF | TGCGCCAGCAGCCCACCGACTAGCGGTCCCGTCGGAGAGACCCAGTACTTC
TRBJ1-5 | TRBV12-3/TRBV12-4 | - | - | CASSLQDYQPQHF | TGTGCCAGCAGTTTACAAGACTATCAGCCCCAGCATTTT
TRBJ2-6 | TRBV5-1 | - | TRBD1 | CASSSRTGSLAGANVLTF | TGCGCCAGCAGCTCAAGGACAGGGTCTTTGGCTGGGGCCAACGTCCTGACTTTC
TRBJ1-4 | TRBV5-1 | - | - | CASSFQGGNEKLFF | TGCGCCAGCAGCTTCCAGGGAGGGAATGAAAAACTGTTTTTT
TRBJ1-4 | TRBV25-1 | few | TRBD1 | CASSGETGAIEKLFF | TGTGCCAGCAGTGGGGAGACAGGGGCGATTGAAAAACTGTTTTTT
TRBJ2-1 | TRBV10-2 | - | TRBD2 | CASSALAGVKYNEQFF | TGCGCCAGCAGTGCGCTAGCGGGGGTCAAGTACAATGAGCAGTTCTTC
TRBJ2-5 | TRBV28 | few | - | CASRAGQQYQETQYF | TGTGCCAGCAGGGCCGGACAGCAGTACCAAGAGACCCAGTACTTC
TRBJ2-2 | TRBV20-1 | - | - | CSTPGENLGTGELFF | TGCAGTACCCCAGGGGAGAACTTGGGCACCGGGGAGCTGTTTTTT
TRBJ1-6 | TRBV25-1 | many | - | CASSTRDNSPLHF | TGTGCCAGCAGCACACGTGATAATTCACCCCTCCACTTT
TRBJ2-6 | TRBV10-3 | many | - | CAISALDSSGANVLTF | TGTGCCATCAGCGCCCTGGACTCCTCTGGGGCCAACGTCCTGACTTTC
TRBJ2-5 | TRBV20-1 | - | TRBD2 | CSARHGGAQETQYF | TGCAGTGCTAGACACGGGGGGGCCCAAGAGACCCAGTACTTC
TRBJ2-1 | TRBV7-9 | - | TRBD2 | CASSLTGTSGFYNEQFF | TGTGCCAGCAGCTTAACTGGGACTAGCGGGTTTTACAATGAGCAGTTCTTC
TRBJ2-7 | TRBV2 | few | TRBD2 | CASRTSGRIEQYF | TGTGCCAGCAGGACTAGCGGGAGGATCGAGCAGTACTTC
TRBJ2-7 | TRBV3-1 | once | - | CASRRGIHEQYF | TGTGCCAGCCGGCGAGGGATTCACGAGCAGTACTTC
TRBJ2-1 | TRBV29-1 | few | - | CGGAYSYNEQFF | TGCGGCGGGGCTTACTCCTACAATGAGCAGTTCTTC